The present TCR beta chain was sequenced within a study of T cell responses to AZD1222 COVID-19 vaccine. Across the study: Second-dose recipients at about 4 or about 12 weeks were treated as one pooled group.

As concerns this clone: Its antigen is not identified.

Broader study findings: Repertoires were collected only later (after the peak T cell response had occurred).

Method: immunoSEQ multiplex PCR; TCRdb's copy keeps in-frame clones and lacks some. The sample gives tens of thousands of clones, 80% of which show up once; approximately 4% is in the top ten. The source of this sequence is an adult in good health. The sequencing here drew on peripheral blood, taken on day 0 of AZD1222 vaccination.

In DNA form, the CDR3 reads TGTGCCAGTAGTATAGATCGAGGAACCTACGAGCAGTACTTC. The encoded protein is CASSIDRGTYEQYF. The gene calls are TRBV19 and TRBJ2-7, with unresolved D. Per germline, CDR1 LNHDA and CDR2 SQIVND (reference sequence). CDR3 length: 14 residues. V lost 0 bases, J lost 2 bases, and 8 bases lay in between.